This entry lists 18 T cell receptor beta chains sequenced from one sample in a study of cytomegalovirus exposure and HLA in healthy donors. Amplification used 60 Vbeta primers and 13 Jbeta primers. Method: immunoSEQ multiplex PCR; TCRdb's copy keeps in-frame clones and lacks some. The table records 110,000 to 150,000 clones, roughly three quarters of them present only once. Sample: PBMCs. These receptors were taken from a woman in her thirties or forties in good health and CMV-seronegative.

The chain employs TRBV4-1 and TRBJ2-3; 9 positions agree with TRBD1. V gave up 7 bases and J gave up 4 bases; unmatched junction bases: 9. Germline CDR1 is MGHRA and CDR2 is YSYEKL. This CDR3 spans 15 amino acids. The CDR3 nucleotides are TGCGCCAGCAATGAGGGGACAGGGCCTGCAGATACGCAGTATTTT. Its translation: CASNEGTGPADTQYF.

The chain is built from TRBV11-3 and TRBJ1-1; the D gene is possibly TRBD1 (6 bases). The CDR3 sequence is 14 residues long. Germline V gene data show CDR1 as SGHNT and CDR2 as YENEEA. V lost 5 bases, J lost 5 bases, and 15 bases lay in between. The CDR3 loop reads CASSPGQQPTEAFF. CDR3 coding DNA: TGTGCCAGCAGCCCAGGACAGCAACCAACTGAAGCTTTCTTT. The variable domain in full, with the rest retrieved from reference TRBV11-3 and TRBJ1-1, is EAGVVQSPRYKIIEKKQPVAFWCNPISGHNTLYWYLQNLGQGPELLIRYENEEAVDDSQLPKDRFSAERLKGVDSTLKIQPAELGDSAVYLCASSPGQQPTEAFFGQGTRLTVV.

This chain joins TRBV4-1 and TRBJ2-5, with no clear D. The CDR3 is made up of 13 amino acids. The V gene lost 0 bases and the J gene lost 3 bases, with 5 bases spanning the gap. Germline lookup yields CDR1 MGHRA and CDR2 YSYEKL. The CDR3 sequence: CASSQDPEETQYF. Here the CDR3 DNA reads TGCGCCAGCAGCCAAGACCCAGAAGAGACCCAGTACTTC.

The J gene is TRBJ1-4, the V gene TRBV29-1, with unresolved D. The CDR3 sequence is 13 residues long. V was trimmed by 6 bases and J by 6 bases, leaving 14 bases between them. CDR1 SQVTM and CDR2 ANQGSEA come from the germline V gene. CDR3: CSVMRAADEKLFF. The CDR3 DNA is TGCAGCGTCATGAGGGCAGCGGATGAAAAACTGTTTTTT.

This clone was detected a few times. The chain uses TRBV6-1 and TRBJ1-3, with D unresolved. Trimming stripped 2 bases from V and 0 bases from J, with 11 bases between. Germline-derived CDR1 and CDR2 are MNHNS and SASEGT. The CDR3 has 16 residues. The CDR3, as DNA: TGTGCCAGCAGTGAAACAGCTCCCCGCTCTGGAAACACCATATATTTT. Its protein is CASSETAPRSGNTIYF.

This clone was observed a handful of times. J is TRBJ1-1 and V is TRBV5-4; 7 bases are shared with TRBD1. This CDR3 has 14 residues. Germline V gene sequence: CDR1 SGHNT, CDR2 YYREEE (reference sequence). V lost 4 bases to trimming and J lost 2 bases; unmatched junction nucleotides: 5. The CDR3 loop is CASSAGQINTEAFF. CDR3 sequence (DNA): TGTGCCAGCAGCGCGGGACAGATAAACACTGAAGCTTTCTTT.

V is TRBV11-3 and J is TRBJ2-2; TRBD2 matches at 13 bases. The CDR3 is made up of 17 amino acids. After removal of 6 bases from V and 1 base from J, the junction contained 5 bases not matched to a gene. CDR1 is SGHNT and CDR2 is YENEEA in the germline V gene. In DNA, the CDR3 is TGTGCCAGCAGTTTCGGACTAGCGGGGGTGAACACCGGGGAGCTGTTTTTT. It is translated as CASSFGLAGVNTGELFF.

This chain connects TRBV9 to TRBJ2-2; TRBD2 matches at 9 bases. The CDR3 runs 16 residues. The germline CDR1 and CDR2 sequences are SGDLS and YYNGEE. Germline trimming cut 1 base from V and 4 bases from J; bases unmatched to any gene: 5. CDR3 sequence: CASSVRPAGGTGELFF. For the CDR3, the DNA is TGTGCCAGCAGCGTACGTCCAGCGGGGGGCACCGGGGAGCTGTTTTTT.

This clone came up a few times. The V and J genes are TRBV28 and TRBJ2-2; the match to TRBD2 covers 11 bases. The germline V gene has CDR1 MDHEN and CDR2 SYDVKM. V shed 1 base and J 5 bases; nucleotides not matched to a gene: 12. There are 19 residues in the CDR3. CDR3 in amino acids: CASSLLISGGARRTGELFF. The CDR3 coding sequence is TGTGCCAGCAGTTTATTGATTAGCGGGGGGGCCAGAAGGACCGGGGAGCTGTTTTTT. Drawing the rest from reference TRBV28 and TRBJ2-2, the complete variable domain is DVKVTQSSRYLVKRTGEKVFLECVQDMDHENMFWYRQDPGLGLRLIYFSYDVKMKEKGDIPEGYSVSREKKERFSLILESASTNQTSMYLCASSLLISGGARRTGELFFGEGSRLTVL.

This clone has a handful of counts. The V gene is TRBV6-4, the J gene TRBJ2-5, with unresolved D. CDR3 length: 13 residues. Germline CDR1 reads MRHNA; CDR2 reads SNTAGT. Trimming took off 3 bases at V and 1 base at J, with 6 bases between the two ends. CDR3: CASSETGQETQYF. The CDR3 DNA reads TGTGCCAGCAGTGAAACTGGCCAAGAGACCCAGTACTTC.

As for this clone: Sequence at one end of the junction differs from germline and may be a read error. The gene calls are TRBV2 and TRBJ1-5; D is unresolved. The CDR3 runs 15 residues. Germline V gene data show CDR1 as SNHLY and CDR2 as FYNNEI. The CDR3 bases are TGTGCCAGCAGATGGGAAAGCGGTAGCGATCAGCCCCAGCATTTT. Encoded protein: CASRWESGSDQPQHF.

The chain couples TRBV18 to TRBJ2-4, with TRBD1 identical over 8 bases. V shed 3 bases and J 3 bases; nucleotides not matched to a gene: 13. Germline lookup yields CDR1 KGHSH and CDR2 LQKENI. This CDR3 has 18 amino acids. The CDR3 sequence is CASSPQGARQLHKNIQYF. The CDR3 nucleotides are TGTGCCAGCTCACCGCAGGGGGCGAGGCAATTGCACAAAAACATTCAGTACTTC. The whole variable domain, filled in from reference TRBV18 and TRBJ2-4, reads NAGVMQNPRHLVRRRGQEARLRCSPMKGHSHVYWYRQLPEEGLKFMVYLQKENIIDESGMPKERFSAEFPKEGPSILRIQQVVRGDSAAYFCASSPQGARQLHKNIQYFGAGTRLSVL.

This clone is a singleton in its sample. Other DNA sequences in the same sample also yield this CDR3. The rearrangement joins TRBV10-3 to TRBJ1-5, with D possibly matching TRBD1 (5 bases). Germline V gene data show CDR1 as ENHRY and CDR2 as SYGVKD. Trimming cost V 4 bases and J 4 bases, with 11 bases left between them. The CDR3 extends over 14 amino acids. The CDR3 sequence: CAISGVAGNQPQHF. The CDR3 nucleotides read TGTGCCATCAGTGGTGTGGCAGGGAATCAGCCCCAGCATTTT.

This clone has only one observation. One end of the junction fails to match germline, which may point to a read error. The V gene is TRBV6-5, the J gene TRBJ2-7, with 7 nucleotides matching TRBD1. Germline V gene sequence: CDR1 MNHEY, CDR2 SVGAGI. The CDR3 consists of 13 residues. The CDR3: CASSSGTAYEQCF. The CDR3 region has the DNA TGTGCCAGCAGCTCCGGGACAGCCTACGAGCAGTGCTTC.

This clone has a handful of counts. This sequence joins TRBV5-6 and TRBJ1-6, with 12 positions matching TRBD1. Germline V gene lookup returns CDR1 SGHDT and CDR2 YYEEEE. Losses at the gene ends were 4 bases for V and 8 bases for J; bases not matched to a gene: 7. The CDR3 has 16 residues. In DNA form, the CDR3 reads TGTGCCAGCAGCACCCCGGGACAGGGGGCATATTCACCCCTCCACTTT. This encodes CASSTPGQGAYSPLHF.

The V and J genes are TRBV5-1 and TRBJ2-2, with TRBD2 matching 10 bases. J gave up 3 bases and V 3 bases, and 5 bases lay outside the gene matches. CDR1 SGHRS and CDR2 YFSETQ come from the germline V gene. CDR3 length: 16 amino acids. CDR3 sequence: CASSSSGSTDTGELFF. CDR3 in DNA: TGCGCCAGCAGCTCTAGCGGGAGTACCGACACCGGGGAGCTGTTTTTT.

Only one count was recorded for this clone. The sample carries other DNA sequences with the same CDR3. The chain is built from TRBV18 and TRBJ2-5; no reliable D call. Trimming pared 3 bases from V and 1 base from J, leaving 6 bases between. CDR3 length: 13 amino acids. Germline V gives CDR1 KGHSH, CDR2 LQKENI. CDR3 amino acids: CASSPTGQETQYF. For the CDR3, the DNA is TGTGCCAGCTCACCTACCGGCCAAGAGACCCAGTACTTC.

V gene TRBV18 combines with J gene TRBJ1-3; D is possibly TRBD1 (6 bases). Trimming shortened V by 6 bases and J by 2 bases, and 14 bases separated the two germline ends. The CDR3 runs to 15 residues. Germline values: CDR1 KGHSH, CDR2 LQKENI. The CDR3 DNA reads TGTGCCAGCTCGTCCCGACAGGTAGCTGGAAACACCATATATTTT. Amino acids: CASSSRQVAGNTIYF. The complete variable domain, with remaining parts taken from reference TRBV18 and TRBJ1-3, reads NAGVMQNPRHLVRRRGQEARLRCSPMKGHSHVYWYRQLPEEGLKFMVYLQKENIIDESGMPKERFSAEFPKEGPSILRIQQVVRGDSAAYFCASSSRQVAGNTIYFGEGSWLTVV.